This T cell receptor (beta chain) originates from a study of T cells in Graves' hyperthyroidism and ophthalmopathy. Active moderate-to-severe ophthalmopathy, Clinical Activity Score at least 3, NOSPECS at least 4, under 3 months' duration. This clonotype was recorded at least ten times. Sequence at one end of the junction differs from germline and may be a read error. Amplification of TCR beta CDR3 regions used RNA as the template. During a first-round RT-PCR of the TCR CDR3, the HTBI primer set was used. TCRdb independently ran MiXCR on the multiplex PCR reads; one entry per CDR3 protein. Among about 640,000 distinct CDR3 sequences listed, roughly 20% were seen once. The CDR3 spans 14 residues. Germline CDR1 SEHNR, CDR2 FQNEAQ (reference sequence).

The TCR sequence derives from a man younger than 40 with Graves' ophthalmopathy. V is TRBV7-9 and J is TRBJ2-7; D perhaps matches TRBD2 (6 bases). Sequencing used blood. CDR3 amino acids: CASSLEGRSYEQYF. In DNA, the CDR3 is TGCGCCAGCAGCTTGGAGGGCAGATCCTACGAGCAGTACTTC.